This TCR beta chain comes out of a study of identical twins. General study points: Interpretation of the results relied on cross-sectional statistical analysis and not on following the same donors.

Template switching, a step in the protocol, added a universal primer site, and cDNA carried unique molecular identifiers. TCRdb passed the 5' RACE reads through MiXCR, listing each CDR3 protein once. Among about 340,000 distinct CDR3 sequences listed, roughly 10% were seen once. Germline lookup yields CDR1 SGHNT and CDR2 YYREEE (reference sequence). This CDR3 is built from 15 residues. Unmatched junction bases numbered 5, after V lost 4 bases and J lost 1 base. For this clonotype: The antigen is unknown.

This receptor was obtained from a woman in her forties or fifties in good health. Source material: naive T cells sorted from blood. The rearrangement uses TRBV5-4 and TRBJ2-3; 8 bases agree with TRBD2. CDR3 DNA sequence: TGTGCCAGCAGCCCAGCGGGAGTCCGCACAGATACGCAGTATTTT. Protein: CASSPAGVRTDTQYF.